This entry lists 10 T cell receptor beta chains sequenced from one sample in a study of blood T cell repertoires in COVID-19. TCRdb's copy holds only in-frame clones and misses some; the assay was immunoSEQ multiplex PCR. In the table there are some 150,000 clones, around 90% of which are singletons. Sample: peripheral blood. These receptors were collected from an older woman with active or convalescent COVID-19.

This sequence joins TRBV5-1 and TRBJ2-3, with D hard to call. V lost 3 bases to trimming and J lost 3 bases, with 14 bases between them. The CDR3 spans 15 residues. Germline loops: CDR1 SGHRS, CDR2 YFSETQ. CDR3 bases: TGCGCCAGCAGCTCTGACGGGTTTGAGACAGATACGCAGTATTTT. The encoded protein is CASSSDGFETDTQYF. The entire variable domain, with the rest obtained from reference TRBV5-1 and TRBJ2-3, is as follows: KAGVTQTPRYLIKTRGQQVTLSCSPISGHRSVSWYQQTPGQGLQFLFEYFSETQRNKGNFPGRFSGRQFSNSRSEMNVSTLELGDSALYLCASSSDGFETDTQYFGPGTRLTVL.

The chain employs TRBV30 and TRBJ1-6; D perhaps matches TRBD1 (6 bases). The CDR3 totals 14 residues. Deletions cut 0 bases from V and 5 bases from J, with 8 bases between. Germline CDR1 reads GTSNPN; CDR2 reads SVGIG (reference sequence). CDR3 bases: TGTGCCTGGAGTGTCGGACAGAATAATTCACCCCTCCACTTT. Its protein product is CAWSVGQNNSPLHF.

This CDR3 reads CASSRPGHTEKLFF. As DNA, the CDR3 is TGTGCCAGCAGCCGGCCGGGACACACCGAAAAACTGTTTTTT. The chain is built from TRBV27 and TRBJ1-4; D might be TRBD1 (6 bases). Germline CDR1 and CDR2: MNHEY and SMNVEV (reference sequence). This CDR3 comprises 14 residues. Trimming shortened V by 6 bases and J by 8 bases, and 16 bases separated the two germline ends.

The V gene is TRBV7-2, the J gene TRBJ1-2, with D uncertain. Trimming shortened V by 3 bases and J by 3 bases, and 8 bases separated the two germline ends. The germline V gene encodes CDR1 SGHTA and CDR2 FQGNSA. The CDR3 is 13 residues long. CDR3 coding DNA: TGTGCCAGCAGCTTCGACTGGGACTATGGCTACACCTTC. It specifies CASSFDWDYGYTF. Full variable domain (remainder filled in from reference TRBV7-2 and TRBJ1-2): GAGVSQSPSNKVTEKGKDVELRCDPISGHTALYWYRQSLGQGLEFLIYFQGNSAPDKSGLPSDRFSAERTGGSVSTLTIQRTQQEDSAVYLCASSFDWDYGYTFGSGTRLTVV.

This chain links TRBV19 with TRBJ1-5, with TRBD1 matching 8 bases. Germline values: CDR1 LNHDA, CDR2 SQIVND (reference sequence). With 5 bases clipped from V and 9 bases from J, the junction kept 9 bases outside the gene matches. This CDR3 region has 14 residues. CDR3 DNA: TGTGCCAGTAGTCCAGGACAGGGCGATTGGCCCCAGCATTTT. Residues: CASSPGQGDWPQHF.

The chain employs TRBV9 and TRBJ2-7, with 8 bases lining up with TRBD1. Germline V CDR1 and CDR2: SGDLS, YYNGEE. The ends lost 4 bases at V and 5 bases at J; junction bases unmatched: 11. The CDR3 loop spans 15 amino acids. The CDR3 DNA reads as TGTGCCAGCAGCCGTAGGGACCAGGGGGCCCACGAGCAGTACTTC. Residues: CASSRRDQGAHEQYF.

This clone was observed a few times. The chain employs TRBV29-1 and TRBJ1-4, with a possible D match to TRBD1 (6 bases). CDR1 and CDR2 (germline): SQVTM, ANQGSEA. CDR3 size: 13 residues. Trimming removed 5 bases from V and 7 bases from J, with 14 bases in between. The CDR3 bases are TGCAGCGTTATCCCAGGGGTTGGTGAAAAACTGTTTTTT. This translates into CSVIPGVGEKLFF.

A word on this clone: The sample carries other DNA sequences with the same CDR3. This chain uses TRBV15 with TRBJ2-7; tentative D call: TRBD1 (5 bases). The germline gives CDR1 LNHNV, CDR2 YYDKDF (reference sequence). CDR3 size: 13 residues. V was shortened by 0 bases and J by 4 bases, with 7 bases between the two germline ends. The CDR3 protein is CATSRDRGYEQYF. CDR3 in DNA: TGTGCCACCAGCAGAGATAGGGGATACGAGCAGTACTTC.

V and J are TRBV9 and TRBJ1-4; no definite D call. Germline lookup yields CDR1 SGDLS and CDR2 YYNGEE. The CDR3 has 14 amino acids. The ends were cut back, 4 bases at V and 5 bases at J, with 12 bases in the middle. This chain's CDR3 is CASSPGYINEKLFF. The CDR3 DNA reads TGTGCCAGCAGCCCGGGGTATATAAATGAAAAACTGTTTTTT.

The gene calls are TRBV7-3 and TRBJ1-1; D is ambiguous. Germline values: CDR1 SGHTA, CDR2 FQGTGA. The CDR3 loop spans 13 amino acids. The V end lost 5 bases, the J end lost 7 bases, and 14 bases lay between the germline ends. CDR3 coding DNA: TGTGCCAGCAGCCCCACTTATACTCATGAAGCTTTCTTT. It encodes CASSPTYTHEAFF.